This TCR beta chain was sequenced during a study of beta chain features in type 1 diabetes. The CDR3 totals 15 residues. J gave up 2 bases and V 5 bases, and 5 bases lay outside the gene matches. CDR1 is SGHTA, CDR2 FQGTGA, per germline. Expressed TCRB transcripts were sequenced because the isolated RNA had all been reverse transcribed beforehand. The repertoire was sequenced with immunoSEQ multiplex PCR; TCRdb's copy has only in-frame clones and lacks some. The sample has around 340,000 clones; roughly 21% are singletons. The sequence was collected from a woman between 18 and 29 years old in good health. This chain uses TRBV7-3 with TRBJ2-5; 10 bases align to TRBD2. Sequenced input: naive CD4+ T cells from blood. Here the CDR3 reads CASSLGLAKQETQYF. The CDR3, as DNA: TGTGCCAGCAGCCTGGGACTAGCGAAACAAGAGACCCAGTACTTC.